These T cell receptor beta chains were read from a single sample in a study of T cell responses to AZD1222 COVID-19 vaccine. Assay: immunoSEQ multiplex PCR; the TCRdb copy retains only in-frame clones and omits some. The table includes more than 100,000 clones, 75% to 90% detected once. Material: peripheral blood, obtained on day 0 of AZD1222 vaccination. The receptors derive from an adult in good health. Both conserved end residues are part of each CDR3. Fields, in order: D gene, J gene, V gene, clone size, CDR3 DNA, CDR3 protein. D genes are given only for firm matches. Size values are once, few and many counts, or a class for expanded clones, and some rows have none.

.,TRBJ1-6,TRBV19,.,TGTGCCAGTAGCGGACTTTATAATTCACCCCTCCACTTT,CASSGLYNSPLHF
TRBD1,TRBJ1-1,TRBV6-1,.,TGTGCCAGCAGTGAAGTTCGGAAACAGGGGAGTTGGGGGAACTCTGAAGCTTTCTTT,CASSEVRKQGSWGNSEAFF
TRBD1,TRBJ1-2,TRBV5-1,.,TGCGCCAGCAGTCGGGACAGCCAGAACTATGGCTACACCTTC,CASSRDSQNYGYTF
.,TRBJ1-5,TRBV7-2,few,TGTGCCAGCAGCCCCCTCCGGGGGAGCAATCAGCCCCAGCATTTT,CASSPLRGSNQPQHF
TRBD1,TRBJ1-2,TRBV19,few,TGTGCCAGTAGTAGGGGGGACAGATCTCCCCTGAACTATGGCTACACCTTC,CASSRGDRSPLNYGYTF
.,TRBJ2-5,TRBV6-6,.,TGTGCCACTACATCGGGGTATGGAGAGACCCAGTACTTC,CATTSGYGETQYF
TRBD1,TRBJ2-3,TRBV18,.,TGTGCCAGCTCACCAGGGACAGGGGGAGATACGCAGTATTTT,CASSPGTGGDTQYF
TRBD1,TRBJ1-2,TRBV7-2,few,TGTGCCAGCAGCCCTCGACAGGGGTTGAACTATGGCTACACCTTC,CASSPRQGLNYGYTF
TRBD1,TRBJ1-4,TRBV7-2,.,TGTGCCAGCAGCCAGGGACAGGGCGGAGAAAAACTGTTTTTT,CASSQGQGGEKLFF
TRBD1,TRBJ1-1,TRBV27,once,TGTGCCAGCCTAAGGACAGGGCGGACTGAAGCTTTCTTT,CASLRTGRTEAFF
TRBD2,TRBJ2-3,TRBV7-9,.,TGTGCCAGCAGGGGAGGGGCTGGGACAGATACGCAGTATTTT,CASRGGAGTDTQYF
.,TRBJ1-6,TRBV5-6,.,TGTGCCAGCAGCTTGGGGGCCCGGGAAAGGAATTCACCCCTCCACTTT,CASSLGARERNSPLHF
.,TRBJ1-1,TRBV3-1/TRBV3-2,.,TGTGCCAGCAGCCAAGTTACAAAAAACACTGAAGCTTTCTTT,CASSQVTKNTEAFF
.,TRBJ1-1,TRBV6-5,.,TGTGCCAGCCGTCGGGGCACGGTCACTGAAGCTTTCTTT,CASRRGTVTEAFF
.,TRBJ2-7,TRBV5-4,.,TGTGCCAGCAGCGCGGGACTCGCCAGTTGGTACGAGCAGTACTTC,CASSAGLASWYEQYF
.,TRBJ2-7,TRBV5-4,.,TGTGCCAGCAGCTCTAACACACAGGGTTACGAGCAGTACTTC,CASSSNTQGYEQYF